This T cell receptor beta chain is from a study of identical twins. CDR1 and CDR2 (germline): DFQATT, SNEGSKA (reference sequence). The junction had 4 bases not matched to a gene; V was cut back by 5 bases and J by 1 base. The CDR3 sequence is 13 residues long. One entry per CDR3 protein results from TCRdb running MiXCR on the 5' RACE reads. The data contain 300,000 to 350,000 distinct CDR3 sequences, around an eighth of them singletons. The sample also formed part of further work on yellow fever vaccine responses in identical twins. That source reports: Vaccine-induced T cell responses in twins were reportedly observed to appear partly convergent, partly personalized.

The rearrangement joins TRBV20-1 to TRBJ2-5; TRBD1 aligns across 7 bases. The sequencing input was CD8+ T cells sorted from blood. The TCR comes from a young woman in good health. The CDR3 is CSALTGFQETQYF. The CDR3 DNA sequence: TGCAGTGCTCTGACAGGGTTCCAAGAGACCCAGTACTTC.